This T cell receptor (beta chain) was identified in a study of TIL therapy for anti-PD-1-resistant metastatic lung cancer. Overall study context: Median tumor PD-L1 proportion score was 5% to 7%. Tumors carried a median about 1.5 non-synonymous mutations per megabase. The study's findings and limits: This highly selected cohort may not generalize to typical lung cancer patients. Many TIL product clones were absent from baseline tumor, suggesting clonal contraction.

Germline V gives CDR1 SGHVS, CDR2 FQNEAQ. V was clipped by 3 bases and J by 8 bases, with 21 bases between them. The CDR3 length is 16 residues. This clone was detected once. Its antigen is still unknown. Time point meaning: pre-treatment sample, taken before nivolumab and TIL therapy. The tumor samples were excised metastases, mostly pleural nodules or supraclavicular lymph nodes. The libraries were made with immunoSEQ v3. TCRdb's copy holds only in-frame clones and misses some; the assay was immunoSEQ multiplex PCR. Among approximately 97,000 clones, roughly 65% were seen once, and the ten largest hold about 10%.

Sequencing used tumor tissue, obtained at baseline. This chain joins TRBV7-8 and TRBJ2-3; tentative D call: TRBD2 (7 bases). The sequence came from a person aged 25-85 years with non-small cell lung cancer. The CDR3 region has the DNA TGTGCCAGCAGCTTCGGCGGGGGCGCAGCTAGAGGTACGCAGTATTTT. This codes for CASSFGGGAARGTQYF.